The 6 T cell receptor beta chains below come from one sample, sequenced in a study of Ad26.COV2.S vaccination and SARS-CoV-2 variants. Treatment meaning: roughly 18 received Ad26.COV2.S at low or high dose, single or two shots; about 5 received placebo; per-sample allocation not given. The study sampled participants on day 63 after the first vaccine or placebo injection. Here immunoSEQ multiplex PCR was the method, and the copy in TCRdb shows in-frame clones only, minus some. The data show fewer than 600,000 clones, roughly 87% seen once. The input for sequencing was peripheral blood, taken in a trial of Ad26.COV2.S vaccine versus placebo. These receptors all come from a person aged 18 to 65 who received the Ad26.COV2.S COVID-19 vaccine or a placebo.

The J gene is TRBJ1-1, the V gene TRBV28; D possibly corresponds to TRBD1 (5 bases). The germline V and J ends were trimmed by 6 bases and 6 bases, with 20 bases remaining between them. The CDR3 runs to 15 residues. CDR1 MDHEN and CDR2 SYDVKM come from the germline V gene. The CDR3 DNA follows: TGTGCCAGCAGCCATACCACGGGGCCGGGGGCTGAAGCTTTCTTT. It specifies CASSHTTGPGAEAFF.

In nucleotides, the CDR3 is TGCAGTGCTAGTGGCTACGACTATGGCTACACCTTC. Amino acids: CSASGYDYGYTF. This rearrangement joins TRBV20-1 to TRBJ1-2; no clear D. Trimming shortened V by 3 bases and J by 3 bases, and 8 bases separated the two germline ends. The CDR3 spans 12 residues. Germline-derived CDR1 and CDR2 are DFQATT and SNEGSKA (reference sequence).

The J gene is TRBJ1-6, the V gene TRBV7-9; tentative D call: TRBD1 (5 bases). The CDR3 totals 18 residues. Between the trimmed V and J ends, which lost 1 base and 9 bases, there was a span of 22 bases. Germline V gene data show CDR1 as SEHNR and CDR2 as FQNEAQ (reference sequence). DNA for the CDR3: TGTGCCAGCAGCTTAGGACTCCGCGGCTTGGGCAGGGCTTCACCCCTCCACTTT. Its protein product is CASSLGLRGLGRASPLHF. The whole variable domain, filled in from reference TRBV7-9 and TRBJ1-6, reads DTGVSQNPRHKITKRGQNVTFRCDPISEHNRLYWYRQTLGQGPEFLTYFQNEAQLEKSRLLSDRFSAERPKGSFSTLEIQRTEQGDSAMYLCASSLGLRGLGRASPLHFGNGTRLTVT.

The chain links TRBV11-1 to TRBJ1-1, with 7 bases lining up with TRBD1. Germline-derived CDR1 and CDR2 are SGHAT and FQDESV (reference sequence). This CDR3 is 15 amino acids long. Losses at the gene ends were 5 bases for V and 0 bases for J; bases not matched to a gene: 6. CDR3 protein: CASSLLGQLNTEAFF. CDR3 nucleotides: TGTGCCAGCAGCCTCCTGGGACAGTTGAACACTGAAGCTTTCTTT.

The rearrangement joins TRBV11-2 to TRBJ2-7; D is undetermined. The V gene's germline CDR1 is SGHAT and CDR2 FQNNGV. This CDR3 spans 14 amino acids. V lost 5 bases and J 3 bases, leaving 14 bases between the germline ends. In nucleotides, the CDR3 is TGTGCCAGCAGCCCTGGGTGGGTCGGCTACGAGCAGTACTTC. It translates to CASSPGWVGYEQYF.

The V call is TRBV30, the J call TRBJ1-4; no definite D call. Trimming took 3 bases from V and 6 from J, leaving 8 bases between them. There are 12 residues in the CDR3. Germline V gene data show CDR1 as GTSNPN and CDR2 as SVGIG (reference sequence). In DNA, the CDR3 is TGTGCCTGGAGGAAAGGGTATGAAAAACTGTTTTTT. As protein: CAWRKGYEKLFF.